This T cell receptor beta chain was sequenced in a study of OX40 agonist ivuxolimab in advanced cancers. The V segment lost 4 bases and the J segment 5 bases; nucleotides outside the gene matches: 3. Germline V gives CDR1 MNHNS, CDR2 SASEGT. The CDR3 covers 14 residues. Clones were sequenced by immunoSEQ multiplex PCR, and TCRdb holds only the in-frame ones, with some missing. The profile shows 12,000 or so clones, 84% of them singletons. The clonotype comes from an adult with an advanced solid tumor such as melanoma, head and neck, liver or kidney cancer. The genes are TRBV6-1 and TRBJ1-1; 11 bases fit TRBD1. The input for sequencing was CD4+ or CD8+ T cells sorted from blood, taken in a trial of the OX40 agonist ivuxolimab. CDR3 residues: CASSADRGRTEAFF. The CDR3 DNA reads TGTGCCAGCAGTGCGGACAGGGGGCGAACTGAAGCTTTCTTT.